What follows describes a single TCR beta chain. These data belong to a study of technical replicates of blood from a handful of donors. Assay used: immunoSEQ multiplex PCR; TCRdb lists only in-frame clones, some missing. The sample carries more than 65,000 clones, about 97% recorded once. CDR1 and CDR2 from the germline V gene are GTSNPN and SVGIG (reference sequence). This CDR3 contains 14 residues. Trimming at V came to 0 bases and at J to 5 bases, leaving 7 bases not matched to a gene. The chain combines TRBV30 with TRBJ2-7, with 7 nucleotides matching TRBD1. The specimen was T cells isolated from PBMCs. The receptor was derived from a human donor in good health. DNA of the CDR3: TGTGCCTGGAGTGTAGGACAGGCGGTGGACGAGCAGTACTTC. This encodes CAWSVGQAVDEQYF.